What follows are 3 T cell receptor beta chains derived from one specimen sequenced in a study of shared clonotypes between healthy human individuals. The assay was immunoSEQ multiplex PCR, and TCRdb's table has in-frame clones only and misses some. This sample has some 740,000 clones; around 93% occur once, and the top ten carry around 24%. Naive-designated CD8 cells lacked CD45RO, were positively enriched for CCR7, and omitted terminally differentiated effector memory CD45RA+ cells. The sample taken for sequencing was naive CD8+ T cells sorted from blood. These receptor sequences come from a man aged 30 to 45 in good health.

The chain combines TRBV7-8 with TRBJ2-2, with D perhaps matching TRBD1 (6 bases). Germline V gives CDR1 SGHVS, CDR2 FQNEAQ. The V and J ends lost 5 bases and 6 bases respectively, with 13 bases between them. The CDR3 covers 14 residues. The CDR3 here is CASSARGGSGELFF. DNA of the CDR3: TGTGCCAGCAGCGCTAGAGGGGGTTCCGGGGAGCTGTTTTTT.

The chain employs TRBV4-3 and TRBJ2-7, with 9 bases identical to TRBD2. Germline V gives CDR1 LGHNA, CDR2 YSLEER. The CDR3 extends over 15 amino acids. The junction had 4 bases not matched to a gene; V was cut back by 2 bases and J by 2 bases. The CDR3 coding sequence is TGCGCCAGCAGCCAAAATAGCGGGGGACCCTACGAGCAGTACTTC. Translation gives CASSQNSGGPYEQYF.

The chain joins TRBV6-5 to TRBJ2-1; D not resolved. The CDR3 has 15 amino acids. Germline V gene data show CDR1 as MNHEY and CDR2 as SVGAGI. Trimming left V 5 bases short and J 5 bases short, with 16 bases between. The chain's CDR3 is CASSRIPVSNNEQFF. CDR3 bases: TGTGCCAGCAGTCGCATCCCCGTAAGCAACAATGAGCAGTTCTTC.